This T cell receptor beta chain originates from a study of shared clonotypes between healthy human individuals. The repertoire was sequenced with immunoSEQ multiplex PCR; TCRdb's copy has only in-frame clones and lacks some. The sample shows 1.5 million to 2.5 million clones, about 95% of them seen only once. Only CD45RO-negative cells positively selected for CCR7 counted as naive CD8 cells, so terminally differentiated effector memory CD45RA+ cells were excluded. Germline V lookup: CDR1 GTSNPN, CDR2 SVGIG (reference sequence). This CDR3 contains 12 residues. The V gene end was trimmed by 3 bases and the J gene end by 6 bases; junction bases not matched to a gene: 5.

The J gene is TRBJ2-7, the V gene TRBV30, with 7 bases fitting TRBD1. The sequencing sample was made of naive CD8+ T cells sorted from blood. The receptor was derived from a young man in good health. The CDR3 DNA follows: TGTGCCTGGAGCCTCGGGACAGTCGAGCAGTACTTC. Its protein is CAWSLGTVEQYF.